These T cell receptor beta chains were read from a single sample in a study of cytomegalovirus exposure and HLA in healthy donors. Clones were sequenced by immunoSEQ multiplex PCR, and TCRdb holds only the in-frame ones, with some missing. The sample features about 200,000 clones, with about 6.5% in its top ten. Source material: PBMCs. These receptors came from a man younger than 45 in good health and CMV-seronegative. Each CDR3 is given without its conserved first and last residue. The order of the fields is D gene, V gene, CDR3 protein. The D gene is left open where the match is weak.

D: TRBD1; V: TRBV19; CDR3: ASNSGGYGYT
D: TRBD2; V: TRBV6-6; CDR3: ASSYSGGTERYEQY
D: TRBD1; V: TRBV7-9; CDR3: ASSWGTGSSNEQF
D: .; V: TRBV9; CDR3: ASSVRTDYEQY
D: TRBD1; V: TRBV6-4; CDR3: ASATGDRDNNEQF
D: .; V: TRBV4-1; CDR3: ASSQDFSHSGEQY
D: TRBD1; V: TRBV11-3; CDR3: ASSLAGGAWAF
D: TRBD1; V: TRBV15; CDR3: ATSRIYRDRDGYT
D: .; V: TRBV30; CDR3: AWSGLASLDNEQF
D: TRBD1; V: TRBV5-1; CDR3: ASSLAAGGDSGNTIY
D: TRBD1; V: TRBV7-6; CDR3: ASSLRTGLNTEAF
D: TRBD2; V: TRBV6-1; CDR3: ASSVGLAGFYEQF
D: .; V: TRBV9; CDR3: ASSVDERSSYYEQY
D: TRBD2; V: TRBV10-3; CDR3: ATTSGSTDTQY
D: TRBD1; V: TRBV28; CDR3: ASSLGQALTAPLH
D: TRBD2; V: TRBV7-6; CDR3: ASSGLRLAGITDTQY
D: TRBD2; V: TRBV4-1; CDR3: ASSLRTSGEVETQY
D: .; V: TRBV5-1; CDR3: ASSSFPGRGEKLF
D: .; V: TRBV27; CDR3: ASSHSGTDTQY
D: TRBD2; V: TRBV6-6; CDR3: ASSSQERGNEQF
D: .; V: TRBV5-1; CDR3: ASSPLDSFNQPQH
D: TRBD1; V: TRBV2; CDR3: ASSENRGETQY
D: TRBD1; V: TRBV6-6; CDR3: ARSLDRGSQPQH
D: TRBD1; V: TRBV11-2; CDR3: ASSPGQATQY
D: .; V: TRBV5-1; CDR3: ASSLDGQYNQPQH
D: TRBD1; V: TRBV6-1; CDR3: ASSEGGTVEDSPPH